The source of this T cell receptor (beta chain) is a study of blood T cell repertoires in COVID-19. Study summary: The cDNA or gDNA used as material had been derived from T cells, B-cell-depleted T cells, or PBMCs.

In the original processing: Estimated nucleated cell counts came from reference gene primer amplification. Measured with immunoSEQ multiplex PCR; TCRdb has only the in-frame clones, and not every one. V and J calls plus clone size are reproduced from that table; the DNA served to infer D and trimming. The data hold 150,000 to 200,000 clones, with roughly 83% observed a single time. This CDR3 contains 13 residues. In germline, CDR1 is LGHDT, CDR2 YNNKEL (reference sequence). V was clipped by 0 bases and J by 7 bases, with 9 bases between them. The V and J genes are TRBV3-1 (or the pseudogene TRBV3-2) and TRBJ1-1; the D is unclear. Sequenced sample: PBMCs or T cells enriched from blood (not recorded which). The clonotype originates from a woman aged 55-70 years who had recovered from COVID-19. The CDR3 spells CASSQELGSEAFF. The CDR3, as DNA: TGTGCCAGCAGCCAAGAGTTGGGGAGTGAAGCTTTCTTT.